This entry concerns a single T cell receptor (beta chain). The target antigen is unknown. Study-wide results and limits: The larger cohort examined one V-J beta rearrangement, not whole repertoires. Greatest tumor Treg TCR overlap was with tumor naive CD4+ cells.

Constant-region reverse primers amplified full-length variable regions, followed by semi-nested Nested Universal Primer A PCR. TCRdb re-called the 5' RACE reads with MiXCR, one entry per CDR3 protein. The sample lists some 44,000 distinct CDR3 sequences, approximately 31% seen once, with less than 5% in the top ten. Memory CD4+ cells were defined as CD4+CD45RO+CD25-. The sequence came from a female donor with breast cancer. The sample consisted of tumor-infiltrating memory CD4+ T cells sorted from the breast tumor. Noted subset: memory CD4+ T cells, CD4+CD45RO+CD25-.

The CDR3 spells CASSKADTGELFF. CDR3 nucleotide sequence: TGTGCCAGCAGCAAAGCCGACACCGGGGAGCTGTTTTTT. The chain carries TRBV21-1 and TRBJ2-2. TRBV21-1 is listed as a pseudogene. The length of the CDR3 is 13 residues.